A single sample is the source of the 4 T cell receptor beta chains below, sequenced in a study of CD8+ T cells in alopecia areata (dated by TCRdb to the late 2010s). Receptor libraries were prepared by the immunoSEQ multiplex PCR assay. RNA was extracted from all samples and reverse transcribed into cDNA, which served as template for TCR sequencing. TCRdb limited this immuneACCESS table to in-frame rearrangements with V and J called. A share of clones is missing; checked studies link under half to unresolved V genes, and the rest is unexplained. The table for this sample lists some 170,000 clones; roughly 50% of them were counted only once. The top ten clones comprise 10% to 14% of the sample. The sample's time point label, in plain terms: 20 to 30 weeks on oral tofacitinib. The treatment or condition label here, explained by the study, means: oral pan-JAK inhibitor, 5-10 mg twice daily. Sample: CD8+ T cells sorted from blood, taken at week 24, from a patient treated with tofacitinib. These receptors originate from a human donor with alopecia areata.

J is TRBJ2-7 and V is TRBV19; no clear D. Germline V gene data show CDR1 as LNHDA and CDR2 as SQIVND (reference sequence). Trimming stripped 4 bases from V and 6 bases from J, with 16 bases between. The CDR3 spans 14 residues. The CDR3 loop is CASSTPSRGSEQYF. In nucleotides, the CDR3 is TGTGCCAGTAGTACCCCCTCACGTGGGTCCGAGCAGTACTTC.

This chain uses TRBV6-5 with TRBJ1-2, with D hard to call. CDR1 is MNHEY and CDR2 is SVGAGI in the germline V gene. The CDR3 length is 15 residues. The V and J ends lost 1 base and 4 bases respectively, with 13 bases between them. This CDR3 is CASSYFGGSSYGYTF. CDR3 sequence (DNA): TGTGCCAGCAGTTACTTCGGTGGCAGTTCCTATGGCTACACCTTC.

The rearrangement links TRBV2 to TRBJ2-1; D uncertain. The CDR3 has 12 residues. Germline-derived CDR1 and CDR2 are SNHLY and FYNNEI. With 4 bases removed from V and 5 bases from J, the gap between germline ends came to 6 bases. The CDR3 DNA reads TGTGCCAGCAGTGCTACTAACAATGAGCAGTTCTTC. This codes for CASSATNNEQFF.

The chain is built from TRBV30 and TRBJ2-7, with 7 bases matching TRBD1. Looked up from germline, CDR1 is GTSNPN and CDR2 is SVGIG (reference sequence). The CDR3 totals 14 residues. J lost 3 bases, V lost 0 bases, and 5 bases had no gene match. The CDR3 here is CAWSVGTDYYEQYF. CDR3 DNA: TGTGCCTGGAGTGTGGGGACAGATTACTACGAGCAGTACTTC.